This T cell receptor beta chain comes out of a study of blood T cell repertoires in COVID-19. Study information: Sources were T cells, B-cell-depleted T cells, or PBMCs; the material itself was cDNA or gDNA.

Measured with immunoSEQ multiplex PCR; TCRdb has only the in-frame clones, and not every one. The repertoire includes roughly 35,000 clones, about 81% of them detected once, and roughly a third sits in the top ten. This clonotype originated in a man older than 75 with acute or convalescent COVID-19. Sequenced: peripheral blood.

The CDR3 is CAWSENRGMSTDTQYF. In DNA, the CDR3 is TGTGCCTGGAGTGAAAACAGGGGAATGAGCACAGATACGCAGTATTTT. The V call is TRBV30, the J call TRBJ2-3; 7 nucleotides align to TRBD1. Germline CDR1 and CDR2: GTSNPN and SVGIG (reference sequence). The V and J ends lost 1 base and 0 bases, in that order; junction bases with no gene match: 7. The CDR3 covers 16 residues. Supplemented by reference TRBV30 and TRBJ2-3, the full variable domain reads SQTIHQWPATLVQPVGSPLSLECTVEGTSNPNLYWYRQAAGRGLQLLFYSVGIGQISSEVPQNLSASRPQDRQFILSSKKLLLSDSGFYLCAWSENRGMSTDTQYFGPGTRLTVL.